Below, 6 T cell receptor beta chains from the same sample are listed, as sequenced in a study of T cell clones after liver transplantation. Generated by immunoSEQ multiplex PCR, the TCRdb table keeps only in-frame clones and is missing some. The sample consists of nearly 55,000 clones, about four fifths of them appearing once. Material: CD4+ T cells from blood, obtained before liver transplant. The receptors stem from a human donor who received a liver transplant.

The chain joins TRBV7-2 to TRBJ2-3, with D possibly TRBD2 on 5 matching bases. CDR3 length: 13 residues. Germline CDR1 is SGHTA and CDR2 is FQGNSA. Trimming stripped 4 bases from V and 1 base from J, with 6 bases between. CDR3 sequence: CASSYSGTDTQYF. In DNA, the CDR3 is TGTGCCAGCAGCTATAGCGGCACAGATACGCAGTATTTT. Full variable domain (missing parts from reference TRBV7-2 and TRBJ2-3): GAGVSQSPSNKVTEKGKDVELRCDPISGHTALYWYRQSLGQGLEFLIYFQGNSAPDKSGLPSDRFSAERTGGSVSTLTIQRTQQEDSAVYLCASSYSGTDTQYFGPGTRLTVL.

V is TRBV20-1 and J is TRBJ1-2; perhaps TRBD1 as D (5 bases). The CDR3 extends over 11 amino acids. The V gene's germline CDR1 is DFQATT and CDR2 SNEGSKA (reference sequence). The V end lost 6 bases, the J end lost 7 bases, and 12 bases lay between the germline ends. The DNA for the CDR3 is TGCAGTGCCAGAAAGGACACTGGCTACACCTTC. It encodes CSARKDTGYTF.

The chain recombines TRBV4-2 with TRBJ2-1, with D possibly TRBD2 on 6 matching bases. The CDR3 extends over 17 amino acids. Germline assignment: CDR1 LGHNA and CDR2 YNFKEQ. Deletions cut 8 bases from V and 4 bases from J, with 24 bases between. The CDR3 coding sequence is TGTGCCAGCGGCGGGGTAGGACAAGCCGCATCTTACAATGAGCAGTTCTTC. Encoded protein: CASGGVGQAASYNEQFF.

The chain uses TRBV7-2 and TRBJ1-5, with TRBD1 matching over 8 bases. This CDR3 is built from 17 residues. Germline loops: CDR1 SGHTA, CDR2 FQGNSA. With V trimmed by 4 bases and J by 4 bases, 12 bases remained unmatched. DNA for the CDR3: TGTGCCAGCAGCTCTAGCCCACAGGGGGGGCCTAATCAGCCCCAGCATTTT. Its protein product is CASSSSPQGGPNQPQHF.

The CDR3, as DNA: TGTGCCAGCAGTGCCCGGGGGGCCCTCGAAAACATTCAGTACTTC. This translates into CASSARGALENIQYF. V and J are TRBV2 and TRBJ2-4, with D possibly matching TRBD2 (7 bases). The V and J ends lost 4 bases and 5 bases respectively, with 15 bases between them. CDR3 size: 15 residues. Germline values: CDR1 SNHLY, CDR2 FYNNEI.

V and J are TRBV5-4 and TRBJ2-1; TRBD1 matches 9 bases. The germline gives CDR1 SGHNT, CDR2 YYREEE (reference sequence). The trim removed 4 bases at V and 6 bases at J, leaving 8 bases unmatched. The CDR3 length is 15 residues. The CDR3 sequence is CASSGNRGLFNEQFF. CDR3 nucleotides: TGTGCCAGCAGCGGAAACAGGGGGCTATTCAATGAGCAGTTCTTC.